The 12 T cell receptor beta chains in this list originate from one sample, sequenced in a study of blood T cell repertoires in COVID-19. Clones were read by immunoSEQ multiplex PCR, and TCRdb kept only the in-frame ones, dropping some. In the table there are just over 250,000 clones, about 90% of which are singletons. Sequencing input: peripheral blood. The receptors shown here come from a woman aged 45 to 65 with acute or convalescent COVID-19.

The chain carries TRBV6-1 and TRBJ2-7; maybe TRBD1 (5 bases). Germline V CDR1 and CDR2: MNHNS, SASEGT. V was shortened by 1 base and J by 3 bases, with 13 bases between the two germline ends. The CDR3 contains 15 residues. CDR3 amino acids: CASSEGPDSLYEQYF. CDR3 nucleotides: TGTGCCAGCAGTGAAGGCCCTGACAGCCTCTACGAGCAGTACTTC.

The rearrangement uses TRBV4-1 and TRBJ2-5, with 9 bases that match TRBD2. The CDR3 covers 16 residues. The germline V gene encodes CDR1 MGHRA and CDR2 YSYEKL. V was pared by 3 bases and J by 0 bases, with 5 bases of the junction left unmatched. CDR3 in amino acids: CASSHSLAGNQETQYF. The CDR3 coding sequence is TGCGCCAGCAGCCACAGCCTAGCGGGAAACCAAGAGACCCAGTACTTC.

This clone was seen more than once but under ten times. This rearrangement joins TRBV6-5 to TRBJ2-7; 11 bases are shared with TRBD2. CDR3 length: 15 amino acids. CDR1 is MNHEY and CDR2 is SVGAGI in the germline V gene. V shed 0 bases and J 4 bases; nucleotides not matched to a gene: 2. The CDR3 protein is CASSYSLAGAYEQYF. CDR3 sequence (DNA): TGTGCCAGCAGTTACTCACTAGCGGGAGCTTACGAGCAGTACTTC.

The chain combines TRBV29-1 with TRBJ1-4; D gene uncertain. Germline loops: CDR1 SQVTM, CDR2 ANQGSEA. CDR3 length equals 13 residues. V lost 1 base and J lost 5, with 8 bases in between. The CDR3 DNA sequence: TGCAGCGTTGAAGGCTTCCAGAATGAAAAACTGTTTTTT. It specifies CSVEGFQNEKLFF.

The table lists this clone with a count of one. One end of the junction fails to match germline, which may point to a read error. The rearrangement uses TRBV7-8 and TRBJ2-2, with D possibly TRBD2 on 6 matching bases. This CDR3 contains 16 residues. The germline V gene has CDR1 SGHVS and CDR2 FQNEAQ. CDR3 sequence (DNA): TGTGCCAGCAGCTTATCCGTTGGCGGGAACACCGGGGAGTTGTTTTTT. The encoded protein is CASSLSVGGNTGELFF. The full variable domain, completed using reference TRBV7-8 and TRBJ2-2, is GAGVSQSPRYKVAKRGQDVALRCDPISGHVSLFWYQQALGQGPEFLTYFQNEAQLDKSGLPSDRFFAERPEGSVSTLKIQRTQQEDSAVYLCASSLSVGGNTGELFFGEGSRLTVL.

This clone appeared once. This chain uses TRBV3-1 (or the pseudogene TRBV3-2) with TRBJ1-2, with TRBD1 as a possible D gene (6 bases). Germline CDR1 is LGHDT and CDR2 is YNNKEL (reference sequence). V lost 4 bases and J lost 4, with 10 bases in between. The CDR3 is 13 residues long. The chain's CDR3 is CASSRGRGYGYTF. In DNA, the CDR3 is TGTGCCAGCAGCCGGGGCAGGGGCTATGGCTACACCTTC.

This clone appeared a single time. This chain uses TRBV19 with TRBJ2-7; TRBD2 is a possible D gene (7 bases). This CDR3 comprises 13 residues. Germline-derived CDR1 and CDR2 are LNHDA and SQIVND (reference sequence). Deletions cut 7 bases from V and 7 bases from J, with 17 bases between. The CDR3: CASKGGPPWEQYF. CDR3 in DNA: TGTGCCAGTAAGGGGGGGCCACCGTGGGAGCAGTACTTC.

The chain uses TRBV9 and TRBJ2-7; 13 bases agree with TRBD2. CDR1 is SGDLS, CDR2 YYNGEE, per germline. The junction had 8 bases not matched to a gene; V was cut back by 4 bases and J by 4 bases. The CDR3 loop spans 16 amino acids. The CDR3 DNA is TGTGCCAGCAGCCCCCGGGGACTAGCGGGATTATACGAGCAGTACTTC. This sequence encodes CASSPRGLAGLYEQYF.

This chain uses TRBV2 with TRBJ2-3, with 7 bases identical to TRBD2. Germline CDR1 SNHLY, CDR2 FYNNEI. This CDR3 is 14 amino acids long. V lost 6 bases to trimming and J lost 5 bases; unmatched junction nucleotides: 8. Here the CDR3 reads CASSRTRNQDTQYF. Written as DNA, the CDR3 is TGTGCCAGCAGCAGGACTAGGAACCAAGATACGCAGTATTTT.

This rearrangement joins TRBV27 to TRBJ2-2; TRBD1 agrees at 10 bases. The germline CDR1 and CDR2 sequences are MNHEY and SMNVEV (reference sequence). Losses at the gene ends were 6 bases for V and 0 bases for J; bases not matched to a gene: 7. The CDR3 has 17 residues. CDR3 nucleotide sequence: TGTGCCAGCAGCCCCGACAGGGGGCGAACGAACACCGGGGAGCTGTTTTTT. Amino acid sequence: CASSPDRGRTNTGELFF.

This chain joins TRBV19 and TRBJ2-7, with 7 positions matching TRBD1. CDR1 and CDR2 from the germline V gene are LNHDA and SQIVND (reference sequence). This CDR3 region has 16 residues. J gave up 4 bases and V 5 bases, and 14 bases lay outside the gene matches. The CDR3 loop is CASSLGVGTELYEQYF. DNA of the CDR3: TGTGCCAGTAGTCTTGGTGTAGGGACAGAACTTTACGAGCAGTACTTC.

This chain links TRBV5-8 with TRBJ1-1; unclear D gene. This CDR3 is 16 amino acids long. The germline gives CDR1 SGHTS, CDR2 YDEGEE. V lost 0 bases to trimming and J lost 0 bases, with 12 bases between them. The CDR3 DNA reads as TGTGCCAGCAGCTTGGATTACCGGGAGCTGAACACTGAAGCTTTCTTT. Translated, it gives CASSLDYRELNTEAFF. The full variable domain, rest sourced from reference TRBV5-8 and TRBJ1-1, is EAGVTQSPTHLIKTRGQQATLRCSPISGHTSVYWYQQALGLGLQFLLWYDEGEERNRGNFPPRFSGRQFPNYSSELNVNALELEDSALYLCASSLDYRELNTEAFFGQGTRLTVV.